The rows below give T cell receptor beta chains drawn from one sample of a study of blood T cell repertoires in COVID-19. Generated by immunoSEQ multiplex PCR, the TCRdb table keeps only in-frame clones and is missing some. The table has 90,000 to 100,000 clones, roughly 80% seen once. Specimen: peripheral blood. Every receptor here comes from an elderly woman with acute or convalescent COVID-19. CDR3s include the opening cysteine and the closing phenylalanine or tryptophan. The D gene is left open where the match is weak. Part of the rows lack a size; the others show once, few, many or a class for expanded clones.

few NA TRBJ1-1 TRBV5-1 CASSLARGIGTEAFF TGCGCCAGCAGCTTAGCCCGCGGGATAGGAACTGAAGCTTTCTTT
NA TRBD1 TRBJ1-1 TRBV5-1 CASAFADRAGNTEAFF TGCGCCAGCGCCTTTGCCGACAGGGCGGGGAACACTGAAGCTTTCTTT
NA TRBD2 TRBJ2-5 TRBV5-4 CASSRGLAGGRETQYF TGTGCCAGCAGCCGGGGACTAGCGGGGGGGCGAGAGACCCAGTACTTC
NA NA TRBJ1-2 TRBV11-3 CASSLAGGYGYTF TGTGCCAGCAGCTTAGCCGGGGGGTATGGCTACACCTTC
NA TRBD1 TRBJ1-2 TRBV6-5 CASSLYRGLNYGYTF TGTGCCAGCAGCCTTTACAGGGGGCTCAACTATGGCTACACCTTC
NA NA TRBJ1-1 TRBV29-1 CSVGATLNTEAFF TGCAGCGTTGGAGCCACGTTGAACACTGAAGCTTTCTTT
NA NA TRBJ1-1 TRBV30 CATQTENTEAFF TGTGCCACCCAGACAGAAAACACTGAAGCTTTCTTT
NA TRBD2 TRBJ2-3 TRBV5-4 CASSSPTERGAHTQYF TGTGCCAGCAGCTCCCCCACGGAGCGGGGGGCTCATACGCAGTATTTT
NA NA TRBJ1-2 TRBV3-1/TRBV3-2 CASSQRVLYRVRRYGYTF TGTGCCAGCAGCCAAAGAGTCCTCTACCGGGTTCGTCGTTATGGCTACACCTTC
NA TRBD1 TRBJ1-1 TRBV27 CASSRDRGISEAFF TGTGCCAGCTCCCGGGACAGAGGTATCTCTGAAGCTTTCTTT
NA TRBD1 TRBJ1-2 TRBV19 CASSMGTGDGYTF TGTGCCAGTAGTATGGGAACAGGGGATGGCTACACCTTC
few NA TRBJ2-3 TRBV21-1 CASSKEGGLGKTRDTQYF TGTGCCAGCAGCAAAGAGGGAGGACTAGGCAAGACACGGGATACGCAGTATTTT
NA TRBD1 TRBJ2-6 TRBV27 CASSSLVYRGQHSGANVLTF TGTGCCAGCAGTTCCTTAGTATACAGGGGACAACACTCTGGGGCCAACGTCCTGACTTTC
NA NA TRBJ2-1 TRBV25-1 CASSLAGGQFF TGTGCCAGCAGTCTCGCCGGCGGGCAGTTCTTC
NA NA TRBJ1-2 TRBV14 CASSRIGGVDYGYTF TGTGCCAGCAGCCGGATTGGGGGGGTCGACTATGGCTACACCTTC
NA TRBD1 TRBJ2-3 TRBV15 CATSRDRGLGDTQYF TGTGCCACCAGCAGGGACAGGGGCCTCGGGGATACGCAGTATTTT
NA TRBD2 TRBJ2-1 TRBV5-1 CASSTATSGGGYNEQFF TGCGCCAGCAGCACTGCGACTAGCGGGGGAGGGTACAATGAGCAGTTCTTC
NA NA TRBJ1-5 TRBV19 CASSSDRTNQPQHF TGTGCCAGTAGTTCCGACAGGACCAATCAGCCCCAGCATTTT
NA NA TRBJ2-5 TRBV5-4 CATSYQETQYF TGTGCCACCTCGTACCAAGAGACCCAGTACTTC
NA NA TRBJ2-1 TRBV7-2 CASSPRLLSYNEQFF TGTGCCAGCAGCCCGCGGCTACTCTCCTACAATGAGCAGTTCTTC
NA TRBD2 TRBJ2-1 TRBV5-1 CASSLVPGGHNEQFF TGCGCCAGCAGCTTGGTACCGGGGGGTCACAATGAGCAGTTCTTC
few TRBD1 TRBJ2-1 TRBV28 CASSLDRGRRNEQFF TGTGCCAGCAGCCTAGACAGGGGGCGAAGGAATGAGCAGTTCTTC
NA NA TRBJ2-6 TRBV18 CASSSTGTGANVLTF TGTGCCAGCTCATCTACAGGGACTGGGGCCAACGTCCTGACTTTC
NA TRBD1 TRBJ1-1 TRBV18 CASSPLDRDTEAFF TGTGCCAGCTCACCACTAGACAGGGACACTGAAGCTTTCTTT
NA TRBD1 TRBJ1-5 TRBV19 CATSRTGRMGGQPQHF TGTGCCACCTCACGGACAGGAAGAATGGGAGGTCAGCCCCAGCATTTT
NA TRBD2 TRBJ2-5 TRBV6-2/TRBV6-3 CASSSTRTSGGFETQYF TGTGCCAGCAGTTCGACCAGAACTAGCGGGGGGTTTGAGACCCAGTACTTC
few TRBD1 TRBJ1-6 TRBV6-2/TRBV6-3 CASSYSTGLNSPLHF TGTGCCAGCAGTTATTCGACAGGGTTGAATTCACCCCTCCACTTT
few NA TRBJ1-5 TRBV12-3/TRBV12-4 CASSSGESQPQHF TGTGCCAGCAGCTCGGGGGAATCCCAGCCCCAGCATTTT
NA TRBD2 TRBJ2-3 TRBV12-3/TRBV12-4 CASGLAGRDTQYF TGTGCCAGCGGACTAGCGGGGAGAGATACGCAGTATTTT
NA TRBD1 TRBJ1-2 TRBV28 CASSGQGISVNYGYTF TGTGCCAGCAGCGGACAGGGCATCTCCGTTAACTATGGCTACACCTTC
NA NA TRBJ2-5 TRBV28 CASSFDVREEQETQYF TGTGCCAGCAGTTTTGATGTCAGGGAGGAACAAGAGACCCAGTACTTC
once TRBD1 TRBJ1-6 TRBV2 CASSEFRTGSSPLHF TGTGCCAGCAGTGAGTTCAGGACAGGGAGCTCACCCCTTCACTTT
few NA TRBJ1-1 TRBV24-1 CATKGGPNTEAFF TGTGCCACCAAGGGGGGGCCGAACACTGAAGCTTTCTTT
NA NA TRBJ1-4 TRBV6-1 CASSESARKLFF TGTGCCAGCAGTGAGTCCGCGCGAAAACTGTTTTTT
few NA TRBJ1-1 TRBV5-4 CASSFNEQVVNTEAFF TGTGCCAGCAGCTTCAACGAACAGGTAGTGAACACTGAAGCTTTCTTT
NA TRBD1 TRBJ1-4 TRBV7-2 CASSFGTGINEKLFF TGTGCCAGCAGCTTTGGGACAGGGATTAATGAAAAACTGTTTTTT
NA TRBD1 TRBJ1-4 TRBV5-8 CASRLFRQGGEKLFF TGTGCCAGCAGGTTATTCAGACAGGGTGGAGAAAAACTGTTTTTT
NA NA TRBJ1-2 TRBV7-2 CASSLVGGDGYTF TGTGCCAGCAGCTTAGTGGGGGGAGATGGCTACACCTTC
NA NA TRBJ2-1 TRBV5-5 CASSLRERNNEQFF TGTGCCAGCAGCTTGAGAGAGAGAAACAATGAGCAGTTCTTC
NA NA TRBJ2-7 TRBV5-1 CASSSQGYEQYF TGCGCCAGCAGCTCTCAGGGATACGAGCAGTACTTC
NA NA TRBJ1-2 TRBV4-1 CASSQPGGANYGYTF TGCGCCAGCAGCCAACCGGGGGGCGCTAACTATGGCTACACCTTC
NA NA TRBJ2-6 TRBV14 CASSRATNVLTF TGTGCCAGCAGCCGAGCTACCAACGTCCTGACTTTC
NA TRBD1 TRBJ1-2 TRBV5-6 CASSRPTGGAYYGYTF TGTGCCAGCAGCCGACCAACAGGGGGCGCGTACTATGGCTACACCTTC
NA NA TRBJ1-4 TRBV28 CASSWPGWGRGVNEKLFF TGTGCCAGCAGTTGGCCCGGGTGGGGGCGCGGTGTGAATGAAAAACTGTTTTTT
NA NA TRBJ2-1 TRBV19 CASSELTRQFF TGTGCCAGTAGCGAACTGACAAGGCAGTTCTTC
NA NA TRBJ2-1 TRBV7-3 CASSFPPSNEQFF TGTGCCAGCAGCTTCCCCCCGAGCAATGAGCAGTTCTTC
NA NA TRBJ1-5 TRBV27 CASSLAAGLSNQPQHF TGTGCCAGCAGTTTAGCCGCAGGACTCAGCAATCAGCCCCAGCATTTT
NA NA TRBJ1-2 TRBV28 CASSLSVGYTF TGTGCCAGCAGTTTGTCTGTTGGCTACACCTTC
NA TRBD1 TRBJ1-1 TRBV4-3 CASSRETGTWTEAFF TGCGCCAGCAGCCGAGAGACAGGGACGTGGACTGAAGCTTTCTTT
NA TRBD1 TRBJ1-3 TRBV9 CASSPRTGISGNTIYF TGTGCCAGCAGCCCCCGGACAGGGATTTCTGGAAACACCATATATTTT
NA NA TRBJ1-5 TRBV19 CASGGHSNQPQHF TGTGCCAGCGGGGGTCATAGCAATCAGCCCCAGCATTTT
once NA TRBJ1-1 TRBV2 CASLVRNTEAFF TGTGCCAGCCTGGTGCGGAACACTGAAGCTTTCTTT
NA NA TRBJ1-1 TRBV20-1 CSATQNTEAFF TGCAGTGCAACACAGAACACTGAAGCTTTCTTT
NA NA TRBJ1-1 TRBV14 CASSQAFLQGVEAFF TGTGCCAGCAGCCAAGCTTTCCTCCAGGGCGTTGAAGCTTTCTTT
NA TRBD1 TRBJ1-5 TRBV28 CASSQQTGGFGQPQHF TGTGCCAGCAGTCAACAGACAGGGGGCTTCGGTCAGCCCCAGCATTTT
NA TRBD2 TRBJ2-5 TRBV27 CASSPLAGGAPQYF TGTGCCAGCAGTCCCTTAGCGGGGGGCGCGCCCCAGTACTTC
once NA TRBJ1-3 TRBV28 CAGGPQGKGNTIYF TGTGCCGGGGGTCCGCAGGGGAAAGGAAACACCATATATTTT
NA TRBD2 TRBJ2-3 TRBV5-1 CASSEGLSSTDTQYF TGCGCCAGCAGCGAGGGACTATCGAGCACAGATACGCAGTATTTT
few NA TRBJ1-5 TRBV12-5 CASGLAHLSVDQPQHF TGTGCTAGTGGTTTGGCTCATTTGTCAGTCGATCAGCCCCAGCATTTT